This section outlines one T cell receptor (beta chain) sequence together with its context. Its antigen is currently not known. Base qualities are missing; no much larger clone stands one base away. CDR1 and CDR2 were assigned from the germline V gene (reference sequence) as SEHNR and FQNEAQ. V is cut back by 2 bases and J by 3 bases, with 4 bases in the junction unmatched. Taken from cysteine to phenylalanine, the CDR3 has 15 residues. Of all the DNA, just the CDR3 is kept, 45 bases in frame from base 1. The trial excluded patients who had a history of autoimmune disease or who were on systemic immunosuppression. In every dose cohort, peripheral blood was drawn for TCR sequencing at baseline, cycle 4 day 1, and cycle 7 day 1. The samples were taken from a phase I, first-in-human, multicenter, open-label dose-escalation trial of ivuxolimab. Adults with locally advanced or metastatic head and neck squamous cell, hepatocellular, melanoma or renal cell carcinoma were enrolled in the trial. CD4+ and CD8+ T cells were sorted separately from peripheral blood before TCR sequencing.

The sample originates from a study of OX40 agonist ivuxolimab in advanced cancers. Broadly, across the study: Ivuxolimab, which targeted the costimulatory receptor OX40 (CD134), was an agonistic, fully human IgG2 monoclonal antibody. The paper reports the monotherapy dose-escalation portion (N ≈ 52 patients) of the phase I ivuxolimab trial. Patients were allowed to have had prior anti-PD-1, anti-PD-L1 or anti-CTLA-4 therapy, and 40% to 45% of the dose-escalation patients had been treated with checkpoint inhibitors. The point of sequencing TCRbeta in the periphery was to test whether ivuxolimab changed TCR sequence diversity and drove clonal T-cell expansion. Intravenous ivuxolimab was administered to patients every 2 weeks at six dose levels: 0.01, 0.1, 0.3, 1.5, 3 and 10 mg/kg. In the dose-escalation cohort, nearly 85% of patients were male, and the mean age was 60 years with a range of roughly 23 to 79. Of the roughly 53 patients in dose escalation, about 20 had hepatocellular carcinoma, some 15 had melanoma, 9 had renal cell carcinoma and 9 had head and neck cancer. Three dose-escalation patients achieved partial responses, one with hepatocellular carcinoma and two with cutaneous melanoma. Findings and caveats that apply to the study as a whole: Partial responders in the 0.1-3.0 mg/kg groups had among the lowest normalized peripheral clonal expansion, especially among CD8+ T cells. At doses from 0.1 to 3.0 mg/kg, clonal expansion was seen in both CD4+ and CD8+ blood T cells between baseline and week 6. On average, CD8+ T cells showed more expanded clones than CD4+ T cells after ivuxolimab. Low levels of normalized T-cell clonal expansion were also shown by some nonresponding patients. Antigen specificity was not determined for the clonally expanded peripheral T cells.

Genomic DNA was extracted from sorted cells for sequencing of the TCRbeta CDR3 region. The immunoSEQ Assay was used for sequencing of TCRbeta CDR3 regions. TCRdb limited this immuneACCESS table to in-frame rearrangements with V and J called. A share of clones is missing; checked studies link under half to unresolved V genes, and the rest is unexplained. This sample has tens of thousands of clones in its table, and around nine tenths of those were observed once. 0.81% of the sample goes to the ten largest clones. The V and J segments used are TRBV7-9 and TRBJ2-5, with 9 bases matching TRBD2. The sequence was obtained from an adult with an advanced solid tumor such as melanoma, head and neck, liver or kidney cancer. Sample: CD4+ or CD8+ T cells sorted from blood, taken in a trial of the OX40 agonist ivuxolimab. The DNA is as follows: TGTGCCAGCAGCTTACTTAGCGGGGGAAAAGAGACCCAGTACTTC. Its coded protein is CASSLLSGGKETQYF.